This TCR beta chain appears in the sequencing data of a study of CD8 T cells in Susac syndrome. Sequencing of TCR beta was performed on blood CD8+ and CD4+ T cells. Controls were healthy donors chosen to match patients in age and sex. Negative isolation was used for CD8+ and CD4+ T cells and FACS enrichment for TEMRA cells. Random-hexamer reverse transcription was applied to roughly 0.5 to 1 ug RNA. Across 54 Vbeta and 13 Jbeta, immunoSEQ multiplex PCR amplified TCR beta CDR3. TCRdb redid the calling of the immunoSEQ multiplex PCR reads with MiXCR, one entry per CDR3 protein. The sample shows under 200,000 distinct CDR3 sequences, approximately 93% of them seen only once. Germline-derived CDR1 and CDR2 are LNHDA and SQIVND (reference sequence). The CDR3 is 14 residues long. V shed 3 bases, J shed 5 bases, and the junction held 3 bases outside the gene matches.

The material sequenced was CD4+ T cells from PBMCs. The chain is built from TRBV19 and TRBJ2-2; the match to TRBD2 covers 7 bases. The receptor's source is a human donor in good health. The CDR3 coding sequence is TGTGCCAGTAGTATCGGGGGGAGAACCGGGGAGCTGTTTTTT. Encoded protein: CASSIGGRTGELFF.